The 20 T cell receptor beta chains reported below all come from one sample, sequenced in a study of shared clonotypes between healthy human individuals. Libraries were prepared by immunoSEQ multiplex PCR; TCRdb keeps only in-frame clonotypes and omits some of them. The sample shows over 850,000 clones, around three quarters of them seen only once. Sequenced sample: memory CD4+ T cells from PBMCs. Subset of the sample: CD45RA-negative fraction. The receptor source for this set is a man between 18 and 35 years old in good health. Some clones in this sample may be carry-over from other donors' samples.

CDR3 nucleotide sequence: TGTGCCAGCAGCTTAGACCAAGTCCGTCGCTACAATGAGCAGTTCTTC. Amino acid sequence: CASSLDQVRRYNEQFF. The J gene is TRBJ2-1, the V gene TRBV7-2; the D is unclear. The V end was cut by 1 base, the J end by 3 bases, with 13 bases between. This CDR3 is built from 16 residues. Germline V gene sequence: CDR1 SGHTA, CDR2 FQGNSA.

The chain combines TRBV5-1 with TRBJ1-2; TRBD1 is a possible D gene (6 bases). The CDR3 consists of 15 residues. The germline V gene has CDR1 SGHRS and CDR2 YFSETQ. With 3 bases removed from V and 0 bases from J, the gap between germline ends came to 12 bases. Here the CDR3 DNA reads TGCGCCAGCAGCTGGACCAGGGGAGCTAACTATGGCTACACCTTC. This translates into CASSWTRGANYGYTF.

The rearrangement links TRBV5-1 to TRBJ2-7; 8 bases line up with TRBD1. Germline V CDR1 and CDR2: SGHRS, YFSETQ. The CDR3 has 14 residues. The V gene end was trimmed by 4 bases and the J gene end by 1 base; junction bases not matched to a gene: 4. For the CDR3, the DNA is TGCGCCAGCAGCCCCAGGGGGCTATCCTACGAGCAGTACTTC. Protein product: CASSPRGLSYEQYF.

The sample holds a few counts of this clone. The chain couples TRBV28 to TRBJ2-5; weak D call: TRBD1 (6 bases). This CDR3 contains 13 residues. V lost 6 bases and J 4 bases, leaving 12 bases between the germline ends. CDR1 MDHEN and CDR2 SYDVKM come from the germline V gene. The CDR3 nucleotides are TGTGCCAGCAGCCCACAGGGCCCAGAGACCCAGTACTTC. This encodes CASSPQGPETQYF. The variable domain in full, completed from reference TRBV28 and TRBJ2-5, reads DVKVTQSSRYLVKRTGEKVFLECVQDMDHENMFWYRQDPGLGLRLIYFSYDVKMKEKGDIPEGYSVSREKKERFSLILESASTNQTSMYLCASSPQGPETQYFGPGTRLLVL.

The rearrangement uses TRBV11-3 and TRBJ2-5; D ambiguous. Per germline, CDR1 SGHNT and CDR2 YENEEA. The CDR3 is made up of 14 amino acids. Trimming took 4 bases from V and 5 from J, leaving 14 bases between them. CDR3 bases: TGTGCCAGCAGCTCGGCGGCAGACCGGGAGACCCAGTACTTC. As protein: CASSSAADRETQYF.

This chain uses TRBV29-1 with TRBJ1-5; the D is unclear. Trimming took off 7 bases at V and 7 bases at J, with 14 bases between the two ends. The CDR3 is made up of 12 amino acids. The germline gives CDR1 SQVTM, CDR2 ANQGSEA. As DNA, the CDR3 is TGCAGCGCCCGACCCAAAGGCCAGCCCCAGCATTTT. Protein sequence: CSARPKGQPQHF.

The chain employs TRBV6-5 and TRBJ1-2; D may be TRBD1 (6 bases). Germline CDR1 reads MNHEY; CDR2 reads SVGAGI. The CDR3 is made up of 13 amino acids. V was cut by 9 bases and J by 0 bases, with 11 bases left in between. CDR3 loop: CASLDRTNYGYTF. The CDR3 DNA is TGTGCCAGTTTGGACAGAACTAACTATGGCTACACCTTC.

The rearrangement uses TRBV27 and TRBJ1-5, with D uncertain. This CDR3 comprises 15 residues. Per the germline V gene, CDR1 is MNHEY and CDR2 is SMNVEV (reference sequence). V shed 0 bases and J shed 0 bases, with 6 bases lying between them. Written as DNA, the CDR3 is TGTGCCAGCAGTTTATCGTATGTTAGCAATCAGCCCCAGCATTTT. This encodes CASSLSYVSNQPQHF.

This clone has just a few counts. Other DNA sequences in the sample encode the same CDR3. This chain uses TRBV28 with TRBJ1-2; D is uncertain. In germline, CDR1 is MDHEN, CDR2 SYDVKM. The CDR3 consists of 14 residues. Trimming took 3 bases from V and 2 from J, leaving 10 bases between them. The CDR3 loop is CASSFGGLNYGYTF. The CDR3 nucleotides read TGTGCCAGCAGTTTTGGAGGTCTGAACTATGGCTACACCTTC.

This chain connects TRBV7-9 to TRBJ1-2; D not resolved. Trimming removed 1 base at V and 7 bases at J, with 7 bases between. Germline V gene lookup returns CDR1 SEHNR and CDR2 FQNEAQ (reference sequence). The CDR3 is 12 amino acids. CDR3 in DNA: TGTGCCAGCAGCTTAGGGGAGGTTGGCTACACCTTC. Translated: CASSLGEVGYTF.

The CDR3 region is CASTLVQNYGYTF. DNA for the CDR3: TGTGCCAGCACACTTGTGCAAAACTATGGCTACACCTTC. The chain combines TRBV7-9 with TRBJ1-2, with no clear D. Germline CDR1 and CDR2: SEHNR and FQNEAQ (reference sequence). Trimming cost V 7 bases and J 2 bases, with 11 bases left between them. CDR3 size: 13 residues. Together with reference TRBV7-9 and TRBJ1-2, the CDR3 gives the full variable domain: DTGVSQNPRHKITKRGQNVTFRCDPISEHNRLYWYRQTLGQGPEFLTYFQNEAQLEKSRLLSDRFSAERPKGSFSTLEIQRTEQGDSAMYLCASTLVQNYGYTFGSGTRLTVV.

This clone appeared many times. This chain uses TRBV4-3 with TRBJ2-3; possibly TRBD1 for D (5 bases). Per germline, CDR1 LGHNA and CDR2 YSLEER. Between the trimmed V and J ends, which lost 0 bases and 5 bases, there was a span of 15 bases. The CDR3 totals 16 residues. CDR3 sequence: CASSQESGLGKDTQYF. DNA of the CDR3: TGCGCCAGCAGCCAAGAATCAGGGCTAGGTAAAGATACGCAGTATTTT.

The V and J genes are TRBV7-8 and TRBJ2-7; D remains unclear. V was pared by 1 base and J by 12 bases, with 10 bases between. CDR3 length equals 11 residues. The V gene's germline CDR1 is SGHVS and CDR2 FQNEAQ. The CDR3 sequence: CASSLVSSLYF. CDR3 coding DNA: TGTGCCAGCAGCTTAGTTTCTAGTCTGTACTTC.

The chain couples TRBV2 to TRBJ1-2; a weak D match, TRBD1 (5 bases). CDR1 is SNHLY, CDR2 FYNNEI, per germline. The CDR3 sequence is 14 residues long. Deletions cut 6 bases from V and 1 base from J, with 12 bases between. The CDR3 reads CASRGGRGNYGYTF. DNA for the CDR3: TGTGCCAGCAGGGGGGGACGGGGTAACTATGGCTACACCTTC. Drawing the rest from reference TRBV2 and TRBJ1-2, the complete variable domain is EPEVTQTPSHQVTQMGQEVILRCVPISNHLYFYWYRQILGQKVEFLVSFYNNEISEKSEIFDDQFSVERPDGSNFTLKIRSTKLEDSAMYFCASRGGRGNYGYTFGSGTRLTVV.

This clone was seen a few times. The chain carries TRBV7-2 and TRBJ1-5; no clear D gene. Looked up from germline, CDR1 is SGHTA and CDR2 is FQGNSA. CDR3 length: 13 amino acids. The V end lost 5 bases, the J end lost 7 bases, and 12 bases lay between the germline ends. CDR3 amino acids: CASSVGLRQPQHF. CDR3 DNA: TGTGCCAGCAGCGTCGGTTTACGGCAGCCCCAGCATTTT.

V usage is TRBV5-5 and J usage is TRBJ1-5; D remains unclear. The germline V and J ends were trimmed by 2 bases and 3 bases, with 12 bases remaining between them. The CDR3 is 15 residues long. From germline, CDR1 is SGHKS and CDR2 YYEKEE (reference sequence). The CDR3 loop is CASSFSSGFNQPQHF. CDR3 bases: TGTGCCAGCAGCTTTTCATCCGGGTTCAATCAGCCCCAGCATTTT.

This clone has more than one count but fewer than ten. The CDR3 DNA sequence: TGTGCCAGCAGCCCCTCGAGGGTGGCCGGGGAGCTGTTTTTT. Protein: CASSPSRVAGELFF. This rearrangement joins TRBV7-2 to TRBJ2-2, with a tentative D call TRBD2 (5 bases). V dropped 5 bases and J dropped 6 bases, with 13 bases sitting between them. Looked up from germline, CDR1 is SGHTA and CDR2 is FQGNSA. This CDR3 region has 14 residues. Based on the CDR3 plus reference TRBV7-2 and TRBJ2-2, the full variable domain is GAGVSQSPSNKVTEKGKDVELRCDPISGHTALYWYRQSLGQGLEFLIYFQGNSAPDKSGLPSDRFSAERTGGSVSTLTIQRTQQEDSAVYLCASSPSRVAGELFFGEGSRLTVL.

Only one count was recorded for this clone. The sample holds other DNA sequences that translate to the same CDR3. V usage is TRBV7-3 and J usage is TRBJ1-1; D remains unclear. The V end lost 1 base, the J end lost 1 base, and 10 bases lay between the germline ends. This CDR3 contains 15 residues. CDR1 is SGHTA, CDR2 FQGTGA, per germline. CDR3: CASSLSGQPNTEAFF. In nucleotides, the CDR3 is TGTGCCAGCAGCTTAAGCGGCCAGCCGAACACTGAAGCTTTCTTT.

This clone was counted a few times. The chain is built from TRBV29-1 and TRBJ1-2; no clear D gene. Germline V gene lookup returns CDR1 SQVTM and CDR2 ANQGSEA. The CDR3 runs to 14 residues. V lost 6 bases and J lost 0, with 14 bases in between. The CDR3 region is CSVETSPANYGYTF. The CDR3 DNA reads TGCAGCGTGGAAACCTCACCCGCTAACTATGGCTACACCTTC. The variable domain in full, completed from reference TRBV29-1 and TRBJ1-2, reads SAVISQKPSRDICQRGTSLTIQCQVDSQVTMMFWYRQQPGQSLTLIATANQGSEATYESGFVIDKFPISRPNLTFSTLTVSNMSPEDSSIYLCSVETSPANYGYTFGSGTRLTVV.

The rearrangement links TRBV7-3 to TRBJ2-1; D not certain. Germline CDR1 SGHTA, CDR2 FQGTGA. The CDR3 spans 15 residues. The V end lost 0 bases, the J end lost 9 bases, and 15 bases lay between the germline ends. The CDR3 loop reads CASSLTTAPGVEQFF. The CDR3, as DNA: TGTGCCAGCAGCTTAACTACGGCGCCGGGCGTTGAGCAGTTCTTC. Full variable domain (remainder filled in from reference TRBV7-3 and TRBJ2-1): GAGVSQTPSNKVTEKGKYVELRCDPISGHTALYWYRQSLGQGPEFLIYFQGTGAADDSGLPNDRFFAVRPEGSVSTLKIQRTERGDSAVYLCASSLTTAPGVEQFFGPGTRLTVL.